The 30 T cell receptor beta chains in this list originate from one sample, sequenced in a study of blood T cell repertoires in COVID-19. Here immunoSEQ multiplex PCR was the method, and the copy in TCRdb shows in-frame clones only, minus some. The sample records approximately 160,000 clones, around 80% being singletons. Source material: peripheral blood. These TCRs come from a woman older than 75 with active or convalescent COVID-19.

The V gene is TRBV9, the J gene TRBJ2-1, with D possibly TRBD1 on 5 matching bases. Between the trimmed V and J ends, which lost 0 bases and 10 bases, there was a span of 17 bases. Germline values: CDR1 SGDLS, CDR2 YYNGEE. The CDR3 runs 15 residues. As DNA, the CDR3 is TGTGCCAGCAGCGTAGCTCAGGGCCCTAATCAAGAGCAGTTCTTC. Translation gives CASSVAQGPNQEQFF.

This chain links TRBV7-2 with TRBJ1-6; D is undetermined. CDR3 length: 17 amino acids. Between the trimmed V and J ends, which lost 1 base and 3 bases, there was a span of 13 bases. Germline V gives CDR1 SGHTA, CDR2 FQGNSA. CDR3 sequence reads: CASSLVFSSVYNSPLHF. Here the CDR3 DNA reads TGTGCCAGCAGCTTAGTCTTCTCTAGTGTCTATAATTCACCCCTCCACTTT.

V gene TRBV10-3 combines with J gene TRBJ2-1, with 8 bases aligning to TRBD2. CDR1 is ENHRY and CDR2 is SYGVKD in the germline V gene. The V and J ends lost 6 bases and 2 bases, in that order; junction bases with no gene match: 9. CDR3 size: 16 residues. The CDR3 coding sequence is TGTGCCATCAGCCTCGTCGGGGGGGGGCCCTACAATGAGCAGTTCTTC. Amino acids: CAISLVGGGPYNEQFF.

The chain is built from TRBV11-2 and TRBJ1-3; D unresolved. Germline values: CDR1 SGHAT, CDR2 FQNNGV. The CDR3 is 14 residues long. V lost 5 bases, J lost 0 bases, and 8 bases lay in between. For the CDR3, the DNA is TGTGCCAGCAGCCCGTTTTCCTCTGGAAACACCATATATTTT. This encodes CASSPFSSGNTIYF. Full variable domain (rest looked up from reference TRBV11-2 and TRBJ1-3): EAGVAQSPRYKIIEKRQSVAFWCNPISGHATLYWYQQILGQGPKLLIQFQNNGVVDDSQLPKDRFSAERLKGVDSTLKIQPAKLEDSAVYLCASSPFSSGNTIYFGEGSWLTVV.

The J gene is TRBJ1-3, the V gene TRBV6-5; maybe TRBD1 (5 bases). The germline V gene encodes CDR1 MNHEY and CDR2 SVGAGI. This CDR3 contains 14 residues. Trimming took off 6 bases at V and 8 bases at J, with 17 bases between the two ends. Written as DNA, the CDR3 is TGTGCCAGCAGAACTCCGGGGGGGGTGCACACCATATATTTT. Residues: CASRTPGGVHTIYF.

This clone was observed a single time. CDR3: CASSLRGFQETQYF. For the CDR3, the DNA is TGTGCCAGCTCACTACGGGGGTTCCAAGAGACCCAGTACTTC. V usage is TRBV18 and J usage is TRBJ2-5; D possibly corresponds to TRBD2 (6 bases). This CDR3 region has 14 residues. The ends were cut back, 4 bases at V and 1 base at J, with 10 bases in the middle. CDR1 is KGHSH and CDR2 is LQKENI in the germline V gene.

This chain links TRBV10-1 with TRBJ2-3; 7 nucleotides align to TRBD1. Germline V gene lookup returns CDR1 WNHNN and CDR2 SYGVQD (reference sequence). The CDR3 runs to 18 residues. V was clipped by 1 base and J by 2 bases; unmatched bases: 12. CDR3 sequence reads: CASSEYEGATGHTDTQYF. CDR3 nucleotide sequence: TGCGCCAGCAGTGAGTATGAGGGGGCCACGGGGCACACAGATACGCAGTATTTT.

V is TRBV5-4 and J is TRBJ1-1, with 10 bases matching TRBD1. V lost 4 bases to trimming and J lost 7 bases; unmatched junction nucleotides: 10. The CDR3 is made up of 15 amino acids. The germline CDR1 and CDR2 sequences are SGHNT and YYREEE (reference sequence). The DNA for the CDR3 is TGTGCCAGCAGCCTTGTCCGGACAGGGGGAGGTGAAGCTTTCTTT. It codes for CASSLVRTGGGEAFF.

J is TRBJ2-3 and V is TRBV12-3 or TRBV12-4; D is unresolved. V was pared by 5 bases and J by 6 bases, with 9 bases between. CDR3 length equals 12 residues. CDR3: CASSTLLDTQYF. The CDR3, as DNA: TGTGCCAGCAGTACTTTGTTGGATACGCAGTATTTT.

This clone was detected once. The chain joins TRBV13 to TRBJ1-1; D not certain. V was clipped by 0 bases and J by 6 bases, with 5 bases between them. This CDR3 is 12 amino acids long. The V gene's germline CDR1 is PRHDT and CDR2 FYEKMQ (reference sequence). The DNA of the CDR3 is TGTGCCAGCAGCTTAGGGAGGGCTGAAGCTTTCTTT. It specifies CASSLGRAEAFF.

The rearrangement uses TRBV12-5 and TRBJ1-4; the match to TRBD1 covers 8 bases. The CDR3 extends over 15 amino acids. Losses at the gene ends were 5 bases for V and 3 bases for J; bases not matched to a gene: 5. Germline CDR1 is LGHNT and CDR2 is FRNRAP. CDR3 protein: CASGQTGAPNEKLFF. The CDR3 DNA reads TGTGCTAGTGGTCAGACAGGGGCCCCTAATGAAAAACTGTTTTTT.

V and J are TRBV5-6 and TRBJ1-2; TRBD1 aligns across 9 bases. Germline assignment: CDR1 SGHDT and CDR2 YYEEEE. The CDR3 is made up of 13 amino acids. The J segment lost 6 bases and the V segment lost 2 bases, leaving 2 bases of the junction unmatched. In DNA form, the CDR3 reads TGTGCCAGCAGCTTCTGGGACAGGGATGGCTACACCTTC. Its translation: CASSFWDRDGYTF.

This clone has more than one count but fewer than ten. The CDR3 region is CASSLGTGGRDTEAFF. Written as DNA, the CDR3 is TGTGCCAGCAGCTTAGGGACAGGGGGTAGAGACACTGAAGCTTTCTTT. The rearrangement links TRBV7-9 to TRBJ1-1; TRBD1 matches at 10 bases. Unmatched junction bases numbered 5, after V lost 1 base and J lost 3 bases. Germline lookup yields CDR1 SEHNR and CDR2 FQNEAQ (reference sequence). The CDR3 runs 16 residues.

This chain uses TRBV12-3 or TRBV12-4 with TRBJ2-7; no definite D call. There are 13 residues in the CDR3. Trimming took 9 bases from V and 3 from J, leaving 15 bases between them. The CDR3 sequence: CARVGGIGYEQYF. The DNA of the CDR3 is TGTGCCAGAGTAGGCGGAATCGGCTACGAGCAGTACTTC.

This clone appeared once. The chain carries TRBV6-5 and TRBJ1-4, with 8 nucleotides matching TRBD1. This CDR3 region has 16 residues. Germline V gene data show CDR1 as MNHEY and CDR2 as SVGAGI. J lost 8 bases, V lost 1 base, and 9 bases had no gene match. In nucleotides, the CDR3 is TGTGCCAGCAGTTACTACCCACAGGGGGGGAAGGAAAAACTGTTTTTT. Translated: CASSYYPQGGKEKLFF.

The J gene is TRBJ1-2, the V gene TRBV6-5; 9 nucleotides agree with TRBD1. CDR1 and CDR2 from the germline V gene are MNHEY and SVGAGI. The CDR3 runs 13 residues. Losses at the gene ends were 6 bases for V and 4 bases for J; bases not matched to a gene: 3. The CDR3 spells CASSRDRAYGYTF. CDR3 bases: TGTGCCAGCAGCCGGGACAGGGCCTATGGCTACACCTTC.

The J gene is TRBJ1-4, the V gene TRBV11-2, with 8 bases that match TRBD1. CDR1 SGHAT and CDR2 FQNNGV come from the germline V gene. With V trimmed by 10 bases and J by 10 bases, 17 bases remained unmatched. This CDR3 is 15 amino acids long. The CDR3 coding sequence is TGTGCCACCACACCCGGGGGCAGGGGGCAACGAAAACTGTTTTTT. It yields the protein CATTPGGRGQRKLFF.

The chain's CDR3 is CASSLGQVGTEAFF. CDR3 in DNA: TGTGCCAGTAGTTTGGGACAGGTTGGAACTGAAGCTTTCTTT. The V call is TRBV19, the J call TRBJ1-1, with 8 bases matching TRBD1. Germline V gene sequence: CDR1 LNHDA, CDR2 SQIVND (reference sequence). With 5 bases clipped from V and 5 bases from J, the junction kept 7 bases outside the gene matches. CDR3 length equals 14 residues.

V is TRBV19 and J is TRBJ1-6, with TRBD1 matching 7 bases. Germline loops: CDR1 LNHDA, CDR2 SQIVND (reference sequence). V trimming: 3 bases; J trimming: 6 bases; junction bases outside the gene matches: 2. The CDR3 contains 14 residues. CDR3 in amino acids: CASSIGQANSPLHF. The CDR3 region has the DNA TGTGCCAGTAGTATCGGACAGGCTAATTCACCCCTCCACTTT.

The chain is built from TRBV2 and TRBJ1-1; a weak D match, TRBD1 (6 bases). Germline values: CDR1 SNHLY, CDR2 FYNNEI. The CDR3 totals 16 residues. The V and J ends lost 4 bases and 0 bases respectively, with 15 bases between them. CDR3 amino acids: CASSAQGLGMNTEAFF. The CDR3 nucleotides are TGTGCCAGCAGTGCCCAGGGGCTGGGAATGAACACTGAAGCTTTCTTT.

The chain joins TRBV5-4 to TRBJ2-6; TRBD2 might be the D (6 bases). Germline values: CDR1 SGHNT, CDR2 YYREEE (reference sequence). The CDR3 has 15 residues. The V end lost 5 bases, the J end lost 2 bases, and 11 bases lay between the germline ends. The CDR3 protein is CASSPPGAGANVLTF. The CDR3 nucleotides are TGTGCCAGCAGTCCGCCGGGGGCTGGGGCCAACGTCCTGACTTTC.

This clone was detected once. The rearrangement uses TRBV27 and TRBJ1-1, with TRBD1 identical over 8 bases. From germline, CDR1 is MNHEY and CDR2 SMNVEV (reference sequence). This CDR3 contains 14 residues. The V segment lost 2 bases and the J segment 1 base; nucleotides outside the gene matches: 0. The CDR3 bases are TGTGCCAGCAGTTTACAGGGGGCGAACACTGAAGCTTTCTTT. It yields the protein CASSLQGANTEAFF.

The V call is TRBV5-1, the J call TRBJ2-5; D gene unclear. CDR1 and CDR2 from the germline V gene are SGHRS and YFSETQ. The CDR3 is 12 residues long. V lost 4 bases, J lost 1 base, and 5 bases lay in between. CDR3 DNA: TGCGCCAGCAGCCTCCTCCAAGAGACCCAGTACTTC. Amino acids: CASSLLQETQYF.

This sequence joins TRBV6-1 and TRBJ1-2; TRBD1 matches 10 bases. The CDR3 consists of 18 residues. CDR1 is MNHNS, CDR2 SASEGT, per germline. The V segment lost 2 bases and the J segment 0 bases; nucleotides outside the gene matches: 9. CDR3: CASSEWGQGKGTNYGYTF. In nucleotides, the CDR3 is TGTGCCAGCAGTGAATGGGGACAGGGGAAGGGAACTAACTATGGCTACACCTTC.

The gene calls are TRBV6-5 and TRBJ2-1; the match to TRBD2 covers 7 bases. Germline V gene sequence: CDR1 MNHEY, CDR2 SVGAGI. The junction had 6 bases not matched to a gene; V was cut back by 4 bases and J by 6 bases. The CDR3 covers 14 residues. CDR3 sequence (DNA): TGTGCCAGCAGTTCCTTGGGGGGGGGCAATGAGCAGTTCTTC. It codes for CASSSLGGGNEQFF.

The genes are TRBV19 and TRBJ1-5; maybe TRBD1 (6 bases). The V gene lost 1 base and the J gene lost 7 bases, with 14 bases spanning the gap. CDR3 size: 15 residues. In germline, CDR1 is LNHDA, CDR2 SQIVND (reference sequence). CDR3 sequence: CASSIGRGGGQPQHF. The CDR3 region has the DNA TGTGCCAGTAGTATAGGACGGGGAGGGGGGCAGCCCCAGCATTTT.

In its sample, this clone was seen a few times. The V and J genes are TRBV25-1 and TRBJ2-1; D possibly corresponds to TRBD2 (7 bases). The CDR3 has 16 amino acids. The V end was cut by 6 bases, the J end by 6 bases, with 21 bases between. The germline V gene has CDR1 MGHDK and CDR2 SYGVNS. DNA of the CDR3: TGTGCCAGCAGCCCCAGGGGAGGGATGGGGGCCAATGAGCAGTTCTTC. Translation gives CASSPRGGMGANEQFF. The whole variable domain, filled in from reference TRBV25-1 and TRBJ2-1, reads EADIYQTPRYLVIGTGKKITLECSQTMGHDKMYWYQQDPGMELHLIHYSYGVNSTEKGDLSSESTVSRIRTEHFPLTLESARPSHTSQYLCASSPRGGMGANEQFFGPGTRLTVL.

This clone was seen only a few times. The CDR3 coding sequence is TGTGCCAGCAGTTACACGTGGGCGAAACCATTCATGAACACTGAAGCTTTCTTT. It is translated as CASSYTWAKPFMNTEAFF. The chain links TRBV6-2 or TRBV6-3 to TRBJ1-1; D call uncertain. V lost 2 bases, J lost 0 bases, and 19 bases lay in between. The CDR3 has 18 amino acids. Germline-derived CDR1 and CDR2 are MNHEY and SVGEGT.

The genes are TRBV11-2 and TRBJ1-3, with TRBD1 as a possible D gene (6 bases). Trimming removed 1 base at V and 8 bases at J, with 9 bases between. The germline gives CDR1 SGHAT, CDR2 FQNNGV. The CDR3 totals 13 residues. The CDR3 here is CASSLAGADTIYF. CDR3 bases: TGTGCCAGCAGCTTAGCAGGGGCGGACACCATATATTTT.

J is TRBJ2-7 and V is TRBV4-3; 12 positions match TRBD2. The ends lost 4 bases at V and 3 bases at J; junction bases unmatched: 13. The germline gives CDR1 LGHNA, CDR2 YSLEER. The CDR3 is 18 residues long. The CDR3 loop reads CASSRGLAGTTSYYEQYF. CDR3 nucleotides: TGCGCCAGCAGCCGAGGACTAGCGGGGACAACTTCCTACTACGAGCAGTACTTC.